What follows are 22 T cell receptor beta chains derived from one specimen sequenced in a study of T-cell memory formation after mild COVID-19. TCRdb re-derived calls from the 5' RACE reads in MiXCR, one entry per CDR3 protein. The sample contains hundreds of thousands of distinct CDR3 sequences, approximately 27% of which appear only once. The sample taken for sequencing was PBMCs or a T cell subset sorted from them (not recorded which). These receptors all stem from an adult woman who had mild COVID-19 (a few samples of this study predate the infection). Cell type and time point are not known.

The table lists this clonotype with a few counts. V and J are TRBV12-3 or TRBV12-4 and TRBJ2-7; D possibly corresponds to TRBD1 (5 bases). Between the trimmed V and J ends, which lost 4 bases and 3 bases, there was a span of 7 bases. This CDR3 comprises 12 residues. CDR3 bases: TGTGCCAGCAGTTCAGGGTTCTACGAGCAGTACTTC. It translates to CASSSGFYEQYF.

This rearrangement joins TRBV24-1 to TRBJ2-1; 7 bases match TRBD1. This CDR3 comprises 15 residues. CDR1 and CDR2 (germline): KGHDR, SFDVKD. The V gene end was trimmed by 9 bases and the J gene end by 6 bases; junction bases not matched to a gene: 13. CDR3: CATGHPTGAGNEQFF. The CDR3 DNA reads TGTGCCACCGGACATCCCACAGGGGCCGGCAATGAGCAGTTCTTC.

This chain connects TRBV9 to TRBJ2-3; D is perhaps TRBD1 (7 bases). V lost 4 bases to trimming and J lost 1 base, with 22 bases between them. Germline V gene sequence: CDR1 SGDLS, CDR2 YYNGEE. This CDR3 is built from 18 residues. The CDR3 loop is CASSPRGTELLGTDTQYF. CDR3 nucleotide sequence: TGTGCCAGCAGCCCCCGGGGGACAGAACTTCTCGGCACAGATACGCAGTATTTT.

The chain is built from TRBV20-1 and TRBJ1-2; TRBD1 is a possible D gene (6 bases). V was clipped by 6 bases and J by 0 bases, with 17 bases between them. Germline CDR1 DFQATT, CDR2 SNEGSKA (reference sequence). The CDR3 covers 15 residues. The CDR3 coding sequence is TGCAGTGCACTAACAAGGACAGAACCTAACTATGGCTACACCTTC. As protein: CSALTRTEPNYGYTF.

The chain combines TRBV7-9 with TRBJ2-2; D gene ambiguous. V gave up 1 base and J gave up 3 bases, with 3 bases separating them. The V gene's germline CDR1 is SEHNR and CDR2 FQNEAQ (reference sequence). The CDR3 is 13 residues long. CDR3 residues: CASSLEYTGELFF. CDR3 nucleotides: TGTGCCAGCAGCTTAGAATACACCGGGGAGCTGTTTTTT.

There are a few counts of this clonotype. V and J are TRBV27 and TRBJ2-3; TRBD1 agrees at 7 bases. The germline CDR1 and CDR2 sequences are MNHEY and SMNVEV (reference sequence). This CDR3 is built from 15 residues. J gave up 0 bases and V 8 bases, and 8 bases lay outside the gene matches. CDR3 in DNA: TGTGCCAGCCGGCTTCGACAGGGTAGCACAGATACGCAGTATTTT. Protein product: CASRLRQGSTDTQYF.

The V and J genes are TRBV12-3 or TRBV12-4 and TRBJ2-7; D may be TRBD2 (7 bases). This CDR3 region has 14 residues. V was trimmed by 3 bases and J by 3 bases, leaving 12 bases between them. The CDR3 spells CASSFRRGGYEQYF. The CDR3 DNA sequence: TGTGCCAGCAGTTTCAGGAGGGGGGGCTACGAGCAGTACTTC.

The genes are TRBV11-2 and TRBJ2-2, with D tentatively TRBD1 (6 bases). V lost 5 bases and J 1 base, leaving 11 bases between the germline ends. Germline V gives CDR1 SGHAT, CDR2 FQNNGV. The CDR3 is 15 amino acids. The CDR3 sequence: CASSHWGLNTGELFF. The DNA for the CDR3 is TGTGCCAGCAGCCACTGGGGGCTGAACACCGGGGAGCTGTTTTTT.

In this sample, this clonotype turned up a few times. V is TRBV29-1 and J is TRBJ2-7; either TRBD1 or TRBD2 may fit D (5 bases each). Germline V gene sequence: CDR1 SQVTM, CDR2 ANQGSEA. Trimming shortened V by 3 bases and J by 3 bases, and 12 bases separated the two germline ends. This CDR3 region has 13 residues. CDR3 sequence (DNA): TGCAGCGTTGAGGGGCGGGTAGGCTACGAGCAGTACTTC. Its translation: CSVEGRVGYEQYF.

The chain's CDR3 is CSARDQRGGLETQYF. DNA for the CDR3: TGCAGTGCTAGAGATCAGCGGGGGGGCTTGGAGACCCAGTACTTC. The J gene is TRBJ2-5, the V gene TRBV20-1, with TRBD2 identical over 10 bases. This CDR3 contains 15 residues. CDR1 is DFQATT, CDR2 SNEGSKA, per germline (reference sequence). V dropped 0 bases and J dropped 5; count of bases not matched to a gene: 6.

The V call is TRBV20-1, the J call TRBJ2-5; no clear D gene. The CDR3 contains 12 residues. Trimming removed 3 bases from V and 7 bases from J, with 12 bases in between. The germline gives CDR1 DFQATT, CDR2 SNEGSKA (reference sequence). The CDR3 spells CSASYPIGTQYF. DNA for the CDR3: TGCAGTGCTAGTTACCCCATAGGGACCCAGTACTTC.

This clonotype was observed a few times. This sequence joins TRBV7-2 and TRBJ2-3, with D unclear. The CDR3 has 12 residues. The V gene lost 5 bases and the J gene lost 5 bases, with 8 bases spanning the gap. Germline V CDR1 and CDR2: SGHTA, FQGNSA. CDR3 residues: CASSPTLDTQYF. In DNA form, the CDR3 reads TGTGCCAGCAGCCCGACGTTAGATACGCAGTATTTT.

This clonotype was seen a handful of times. The junction departs from germline at one end; a sequencing error may be responsible. The chain carries TRBV12-3 or TRBV12-4 and TRBJ2-5; D gene ambiguous. The CDR3 extends over 12 amino acids. This CDR3 is CASSFARFEQLF. CDR3 in DNA: TGTGCCAGCAGTTTCGCGCGCTTTGAACAATTATTC.

The J gene is TRBJ1-1, the V gene TRBV12-3 or TRBV12-4, with D hard to call. Between the trimmed V and J ends, which lost 5 bases and 4 bases, there was a span of 14 bases. The CDR3 consists of 14 residues. The CDR3 DNA is TGTGCCAGCAGTCTAAGACACGGGAGCACTGAAGCTTTCTTT. This gives the protein CASSLRHGSTEAFF.

CDR3 sequence: CASSLSGGVADTQYF. CDR3 DNA: TGTGCCAGCAGTCTAAGCGGGGGAGTCGCAGATACGCAGTATTTT. This sequence joins TRBV12-3 or TRBV12-4 and TRBJ2-3, with 8 nucleotides matching TRBD2. Unmatched junction bases numbered 8, after V lost 5 bases and J lost 4 bases. The CDR3 has 15 residues.

CDR3 residues: CASSQDGGYEAFF. The CDR3, as DNA: TGCGCCAGCAGCCAAGATGGGGGGTATGAAGCTTTCTTT. The J gene is TRBJ1-1, the V gene TRBV4-3; perhaps TRBD1 as D (5 bases). Trimming left V 0 bases short and J 7 bases short, with 9 bases between. Germline V gene lookup returns CDR1 LGHNA and CDR2 YSLEER. The CDR3 sequence is 13 residues long.

The V and J genes are TRBV7-9 and TRBJ2-4; a possible D gene is TRBD1 (5 bases). Trimming shortened V by 8 bases and J by 1 base, and 18 bases separated the two germline ends. CDR3 length: 16 residues. Germline CDR1 reads SEHNR; CDR2 reads FQNEAQ (reference sequence). The CDR3 protein is CASGRPLGVAKNIQYF. Written as DNA, the CDR3 is TGTGCCAGCGGGCGACCCTTAGGGGTGGCCAAAAACATTCAGTACTTC.

The chain is built from TRBV24-1 and TRBJ2-4; a possible D gene is TRBD1 (5 bases). Trimming shortened V by 8 bases and J by 0 bases, and 13 bases separated the two germline ends. The CDR3 runs to 15 residues. Germline CDR1 and CDR2: KGHDR and SFDVKD. CDR3: CATTATGVAKNIQYF. The CDR3 DNA sequence: TGTGCCACCACCGCCACAGGAGTAGCCAAAAACATTCAGTACTTC.

The chain combines TRBV4-1 with TRBJ2-2; D may be TRBD2 (6 bases). Germline CDR1 and CDR2: MGHRA and YSYEKL. Trimming left V 3 bases short and J 7 bases short, with 12 bases between. This CDR3 comprises 14 residues. CDR3 nucleotides: TGCGCCAGCAGCCAGGTCCCCGGGGGCGGGGAGCTGTTTTTT. It yields the protein CASSQVPGGGELFF.

This clonotype has only a few counts. This rearrangement joins TRBV3-1 to TRBJ1-6; tentative D call: TRBD1 (5 bases). From germline, CDR1 is LGHDT and CDR2 YNNKEL (reference sequence). The CDR3 is 13 residues long. Trimming cost V 4 bases and J 10 bases, with 11 bases left between them. The CDR3, as DNA: TGTGCCAGCAGCCCGACAGTGGAATCACCCCTCCACTTT. Its translation: CASSPTVESPLHF.

This chain connects TRBV7-2 to TRBJ1-1; no clear D gene. The CDR3 is 14 amino acids. Germline CDR1 SGHTA, CDR2 FQGNSA. V was shortened by 2 bases and J by 0 bases, with 7 bases between the two germline ends. CDR3 in amino acids: CASSLSRVNTEAFF. In nucleotides, the CDR3 is TGTGCCAGCAGCTTAAGCAGAGTGAACACTGAAGCTTTCTTT.

The rearrangement joins TRBV15 to TRBJ2-3; D unresolved. Germline V gene sequence: CDR1 LNHNV, CDR2 YYDKDF (reference sequence). V lost 0 bases, J lost 4 bases, and 8 bases lay in between. The CDR3 is made up of 14 amino acids. CDR3 sequence (DNA): TGTGCCACCAGCAGAGAAAGGGAACCAGATACGCAGTATTTT. This translates into CATSREREPDTQYF. The full variable domain, its missing parts supplied by reference TRBV15 and TRBJ2-3, is DAMVIQNPRYQVTQFGKPVTLSCSQTLNHNVMYWYQQKSSQAPKLLFHYYDKDFNNEADTPDNFQSRRPNTSFCFLDIRSPGLGDTAMYLCATSREREPDTQYFGPGTRLTVL.